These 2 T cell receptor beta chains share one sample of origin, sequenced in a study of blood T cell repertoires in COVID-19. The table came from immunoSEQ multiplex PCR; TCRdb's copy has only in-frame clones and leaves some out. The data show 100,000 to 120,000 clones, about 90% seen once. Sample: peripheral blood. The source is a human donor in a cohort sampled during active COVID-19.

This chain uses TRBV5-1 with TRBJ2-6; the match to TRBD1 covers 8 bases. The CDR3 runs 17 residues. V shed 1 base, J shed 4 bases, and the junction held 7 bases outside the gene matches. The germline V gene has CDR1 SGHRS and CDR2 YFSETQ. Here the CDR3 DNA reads TGCGCCAGCAGCTTGCTCCAGGGGGCTGTCGGGGCCAACGTCCTGACTTTC. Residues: CASSLLQGAVGANVLTF.

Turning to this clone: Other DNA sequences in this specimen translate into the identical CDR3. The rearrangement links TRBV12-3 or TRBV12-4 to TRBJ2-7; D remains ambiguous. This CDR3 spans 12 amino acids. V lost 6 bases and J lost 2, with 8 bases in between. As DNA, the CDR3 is TGTGCCAGCAGCCGACAAACCTACGAGCAGTACTTC. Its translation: CASSRQTYEQYF.